Following are 28 T cell receptor beta chains from one sample sequenced in a study of blood T cell repertoires in COVID-19. TCRdb's table, derived via immunoSEQ multiplex PCR, lists solely in-frame clones and lacks some. The sample yields some 250,000 clones, around 89% seen once. Sequenced input: PBMCs or T cells enriched from blood (not recorded which). These receptors were collected from a middle-aged man who had recovered from COVID-19.

The chain has TRBV5-8 and TRBJ1-2; tentatively, D is TRBD1 (5 bases). From germline, CDR1 is SGHTS and CDR2 YDEGEE. Trimming took 5 bases from V and 0 from J, leaving 14 bases between them. The CDR3 is made up of 15 amino acids. The CDR3 loop reads CASSKTGSSNYGYTF. CDR3 nucleotides: TGTGCCAGCAGTAAAACAGGCTCCTCTAACTATGGCTACACCTTC.

A few counts support this clone. The chain couples TRBV5-1 to TRBJ1-1; a possible D gene is TRBD1 (6 bases). This CDR3 is built from 14 residues. The germline V gene has CDR1 SGHRS and CDR2 YFSETQ. Trimming shortened V by 1 base and J by 0 bases, and 7 bases separated the two germline ends. CDR3 nucleotide sequence: TGCGCCAGCAGCTTGACAGGGTTGAACACTGAAGCTTTCTTT. This sequence encodes CASSLTGLNTEAFF.

This rearrangement joins TRBV7-8 to TRBJ2-7; D is possibly TRBD1 (6 bases). Trimming shortened V by 7 bases and J by 4 bases, and 23 bases separated the two germline ends. CDR1 and CDR2 from the germline V gene are SGHVS and FQNEAQ. This CDR3 has 16 residues. Written as DNA, the CDR3 is TGTGCCAGCACCGTCACAGGGCCAACACTAGGGTACGAGCAGTACTTC. This codes for CASTVTGPTLGYEQYF. Looking up the rest from reference TRBV7-8 and TRBJ2-7 gives the full variable domain: GAGVSQSPRYKVAKRGQDVALRCDPISGHVSLFWYQQALGQGPEFLTYFQNEAQLDKSGLPSDRFFAERPEGSVSTLKIQRTQQEDSAVYLCASTVTGPTLGYEQYFGPGTRLTVT.

The J gene is TRBJ2-2, the V gene TRBV6-2 or TRBV6-3; the match to TRBD2 covers 9 bases. Per germline, CDR1 MNHEY and CDR2 SVGEGT. V was clipped by 2 bases and J by 9 bases; unmatched bases: 10. The CDR3 is made up of 16 amino acids. This chain's CDR3 is CASSYAGGPSSWELFF. The CDR3 DNA reads as TGTGCCAGCAGTTACGCGGGAGGGCCCTCTTCCTGGGAGCTGTTTTTT.

This clone was seen only once. V usage is TRBV4-2 and J usage is TRBJ2-1, with 7 bases lining up with TRBD2. Per the germline V gene, CDR1 is LGHNA and CDR2 is YNFKEQ. The trim removed 4 bases at V and 0 bases at J, leaving 3 bases unmatched. There are 15 residues in the CDR3. CDR3 nucleotide sequence: TGTGCCAGCAGCCGAGCGGGAAACTCCTACAATGAGCAGTTCTTC. Amino acids: CASSRAGNSYNEQFF.

The chain has TRBV28 and TRBJ1-5, with D tentatively TRBD1 (6 bases). Germline V gene data show CDR1 as MDHEN and CDR2 as SYDVKM. There are 13 residues in the CDR3. Trimming shortened V by 6 bases and J by 5 bases, and 11 bases separated the two germline ends. The CDR3 DNA reads TGTGCCAGCAGAACAGGGTCCCATCAGCCCCAGCATTTT. Translated, it gives CASRTGSHQPQHF.

This sequence joins TRBV14 and TRBJ1-6; TRBD1 matches 7 bases. V lost 0 bases and J lost 7; bases outside the gene matches: 9. CDR1 and CDR2 (germline): SGHDN, FVKESK. The CDR3 length is 17 residues. The CDR3 sequence is CASSQEIGVDRNSPLHF. The DNA of the CDR3 is TGTGCCAGCAGCCAAGAGATTGGTGTGGACAGGAATTCACCCCTCCACTTT.

This chain links TRBV4-2 with TRBJ2-3, with 12 bases that match TRBD2. V lost 0 bases and J lost 6; bases outside the gene matches: 7. Germline V gene lookup returns CDR1 LGHNA and CDR2 YNFKEQ. The length of the CDR3 is 17 residues. The DNA for the CDR3 is TGTGCCAGCAGCCAAGATGAAGGGACTAGCGGGTGGGATACGCAGTATTTT. Its protein product is CASSQDEGTSGWDTQYF.

V is TRBV5-4 and J is TRBJ2-1; 11 nucleotides line up with TRBD1. CDR3 size: 15 residues. Germline V CDR1 and CDR2: SGHNT, YYREEE (reference sequence). V shed 4 bases and J 3 bases; nucleotides not matched to a gene: 3. The CDR3 DNA follows: TGTGCCAGCAGCGCGGGGACAGGGGGCTACAATGAGCAGTTCTTC. Residues: CASSAGTGGYNEQFF. The variable domain in full, completed from reference TRBV5-4 and TRBJ2-1, reads ETGVTQSPTHLIKTRGQQVTLRCSSQSGHNTVSWYQQALGQGPQFIFQYYREEENGRGNFPPRFSGLQFPNYSSELNVNALELDDSALYLCASSAGTGGYNEQFFGPGTRLTVL.

V is TRBV6-5 and J is TRBJ1-6; TRBD1 matches 9 bases. The CDR3 loop spans 15 amino acids. Trimming at V came to 5 bases and at J to 12 bases, leaving 11 bases not matched to a gene. Per germline, CDR1 MNHEY and CDR2 SVGAGI. The CDR3 spells CASSPGTGFSEPLHF. CDR3 DNA sequence: TGTGCCAGCAGTCCCGGGACAGGGTTTAGTGAACCCCTCCACTTT.

The V gene is TRBV11-2, the J gene TRBJ2-1, with a possible D match to TRBD2 (6 bases). CDR3 length: 15 residues. Per germline, CDR1 SGHAT and CDR2 FQNNGV. V dropped 5 bases and J dropped 7 bases, with 18 bases sitting between them. The CDR3 DNA follows: TGTGCCAGCAGCCCAATCCGGACTATCTCGAATGAGCAGTTCTTC. Protein sequence: CASSPIRTISNEQFF. Supplemented by reference TRBV11-2 and TRBJ2-1, the full variable domain reads EAGVAQSPRYKIIEKRQSVAFWCNPISGHATLYWYQQILGQGPKLLIQFQNNGVVDDSQLPKDRFSAERLKGVDSTLKIQPAKLEDSAVYLCASSPIRTISNEQFFGPGTRLTVL.

The V and J genes are TRBV18 and TRBJ2-5; 7 bases match TRBD1. The CDR3 consists of 17 residues. The V gene's germline CDR1 is KGHSH and CDR2 LQKENI. Trimming cost V 2 bases and J 7 bases; bases outside gene matches: 16. The CDR3 here is CASSPALLYGTELTQYF. CDR3 DNA: TGTGCCAGCTCACCAGCTCTTCTGTATGGGACAGAATTGACCCAGTACTTC. The whole variable domain, remainder taken from reference TRBV18 and TRBJ2-5, is NAGVMQNPRHLVRRRGQEARLRCSPMKGHSHVYWYRQLPEEGLKFMVYLQKENIIDESGMPKERFSAEFPKEGPSILRIQQVVRGDSAAYFCASSPALLYGTELTQYFGPGTRLLVL.

J is TRBJ2-7 and V is TRBV6-2 or TRBV6-3; TRBD2 aligns across 11 bases. The CDR3 runs to 16 residues. Germline CDR1 MNHEY, CDR2 SVGEGT. V gave up 2 bases and J gave up 5 bases; unmatched junction bases: 8. In DNA form, the CDR3 reads TGTGCCAGCAGTTACCCCACTAGCGGGAGTCCCAACGAGCAGTACTTC. Protein: CASSYPTSGSPNEQYF.

This rearrangement joins TRBV27 to TRBJ2-1; D gene uncertain. The germline V gene encodes CDR1 MNHEY and CDR2 SMNVEV (reference sequence). The CDR3 loop spans 14 amino acids. V lost 6 bases and J 0 bases, leaving 9 bases between the germline ends. CDR3 amino acids: CASSPRSSYNEQFF. The CDR3 nucleotides read TGTGCCAGCAGCCCCCGGAGCTCCTACAATGAGCAGTTCTTC.

V gene TRBV28 combines with J gene TRBJ1-1; 8 nucleotides match TRBD1. The CDR3 has 22 residues. The V gene's germline CDR1 is MDHEN and CDR2 SYDVKM. Trimming removed 3 bases from V and 0 bases from J; junction bases left unmatched: 24. CDR3 residues: CASSFLFDLSGGAFEMNTEAFF. Written as DNA, the CDR3 is TGTGCCAGCAGTTTTTTGTTTGATCTATCAGGGGGCGCATTTGAAATGAACACTGAAGCTTTCTTT.

V gene TRBV4-1 combines with J gene TRBJ2-2, with a tentative D call TRBD2 (5 bases). This CDR3 has 19 amino acids. V was cut by 3 bases and J by 1 base, with 21 bases left in between. Germline lookup yields CDR1 MGHRA and CDR2 YSYEKL. CDR3 nucleotide sequence: TGCGCCAGCAGCCAGATAGGATTGCGAGCGGTGGTGAACACCGGGGAGCTGTTTTTT. It encodes CASSQIGLRAVVNTGELFF.

The rearrangement uses TRBV2 and TRBJ1-2; D is possibly TRBD1 (6 bases). The ends were cut back, 1 base at V and 5 bases at J, with 11 bases in the middle. Germline lookup yields CDR1 SNHLY and CDR2 FYNNEI. The CDR3 loop spans 14 amino acids. The CDR3: CASSEGGHKYGYTF. The CDR3 DNA reads as TGTGCCAGCAGTGAAGGGGGACATAAGTATGGCTACACCTTC.

The chain couples TRBV4-2 to TRBJ1-5; TRBD1 matches at 10 bases. The CDR3 has 16 amino acids. The V segment lost 1 base and the J segment 4 bases; nucleotides outside the gene matches: 4. CDR1 is LGHNA, CDR2 YNFKEQ, per germline. The CDR3 sequence is CASSQAGTGENQPQHF. The CDR3 DNA sequence: TGTGCCAGCAGCCAAGCCGGGACAGGGGAGAATCAGCCCCAGCATTTT.

V usage is TRBV5-4 and J usage is TRBJ2-4; the match to TRBD2 covers 9 bases. Germline V gives CDR1 SGHNT, CDR2 YYREEE (reference sequence). The ends lost 4 bases at V and 0 bases at J; junction bases unmatched: 8. The CDR3 is 17 residues long. The CDR3 sequence is CASSPVAGAIAKNIQYF. CDR3 DNA sequence: TGTGCCAGCAGCCCCGTAGCGGGAGCCATAGCCAAAAACATTCAGTACTTC.

CDR3 bases: TGCGCCAGCAGCTTGTTCCTCCCGGGAGGGCCCGTTCCCAGCATCAACAATGAGCAGTTCTTC. Protein product: CASSLFLPGGPVPSINNEQFF. This rearrangement joins TRBV5-1 to TRBJ2-1; 8 bases line up with TRBD2. The CDR3 consists of 21 residues. Germline trimming cut 1 base from V and 5 bases from J; bases unmatched to any gene: 23. Germline CDR1 SGHRS, CDR2 YFSETQ.

The rearrangement uses TRBV29-1 and TRBJ2-1, with a weak D call TRBD2 (5 bases). The V end was cut by 7 bases, the J end by 5 bases, with 21 bases between. Per the germline V gene, CDR1 is SQVTM and CDR2 is ANQGSEA. There are 15 residues in the CDR3. The CDR3, as DNA: TGCAGCGCTCAGGAAACCGGGAACGGCAACAATGAGCAGTTCTTC. The encoded protein is CSAQETGNGNNEQFF.

The DNA for the CDR3 is TGTGCCAGCAGCCAAGCTTCTAAAGAGGGGGATGGCTACACCTTC. Translated, it gives CASSQASKEGDGYTF. J is TRBJ1-2 and V is TRBV3-1 (or the pseudogene TRBV3-2), with D perhaps TRBD1 (6 bases). V was shortened by 1 base and J by 6 bases, with 15 bases between the two germline ends. The germline CDR1 and CDR2 sequences are LGHDT and YNNKEL (reference sequence). The CDR3 extends over 15 amino acids.

V is TRBV9 and J is TRBJ2-5; 8 positions match TRBD2. The germline V gene has CDR1 SGDLS and CDR2 YYNGEE. The CDR3 has 17 residues. Unmatched junction bases numbered 10, after V lost 0 bases and J lost 3 bases. CDR3 DNA: TGTGCCAGCAGCGTAGGGGGACTAGGGAGTATTGAAGAGACCCAGTACTTC. Protein sequence: CASSVGGLGSIEETQYF. Together with reference TRBV9 and TRBJ2-5, the CDR3 gives the full variable domain: DSGVTQTPKHLITATGQRVTLRCSPRSGDLSVYWYQQSLDQGLQFLIQYYNGEERAKGNILERFSAQQFPDLHSELNLSSLELGDSALYFCASSVGGLGSIEETQYFGPGTRLLVL.

DNA of the CDR3: TGTGCCAGCAGACCACGACAGGGGGCATATGAGCAGTTCTTC. Its translation is CASRPRQGAYEQFF. The chain employs TRBV28 and TRBJ2-1, with 10 bases lining up with TRBD1. J lost 8 bases, V lost 6 bases, and 7 bases had no gene match. From germline, CDR1 is MDHEN and CDR2 SYDVKM. The CDR3 sequence is 14 residues long.

The chain combines TRBV7-3 with TRBJ2-1, with a possible D match to TRBD2 (5 bases). V lost 5 bases to trimming and J lost 4 bases, with 15 bases between them. This CDR3 has 15 residues. Looked up from germline, CDR1 is SGHTA and CDR2 is FQGTGA. The CDR3 loop reads CASSQSGNLYNEQFF. The CDR3, as DNA: TGTGCCAGCAGCCAAAGCGGAAACCTGTACAATGAGCAGTTCTTC.

The chain recombines TRBV19 with TRBJ1-5, with TRBD1 matching 9 bases. With V trimmed by 4 bases and J by 2 bases, 6 bases remained unmatched. The CDR3 has 16 residues. In germline, CDR1 is LNHDA, CDR2 SQIVND (reference sequence). CDR3 in amino acids: CASSTTGGQGNQPQHF. CDR3 coding DNA: TGTGCCAGTAGTACTACAGGGGGCCAGGGCAATCAGCCCCAGCATTTT.

The chain employs TRBV28 and TRBJ2-1; possible D gene TRBD1, 6 bases. CDR1 is MDHEN and CDR2 is SYDVKM in the germline V gene. This CDR3 has 12 residues. The CDR3 reads CSGSGGSGEQFF. In nucleotides, the CDR3 is TGTTCTGGAAGTGGGGGCAGCGGTGAGCAGTTCTTC.

The chain uses TRBV6-5 and TRBJ1-2; 7 nucleotides align to TRBD1. Per germline, CDR1 MNHEY and CDR2 SVGAGI. After removal of 6 bases from V and 1 base from J, the junction contained 8 bases not matched to a gene. The CDR3 covers 15 residues. CDR3 sequence (DNA): TGTGCCAGCAGGGTTCAGACAGGGTTTAACTATGGCTACACCTTC. Its protein product is CASRVQTGFNYGYTF.